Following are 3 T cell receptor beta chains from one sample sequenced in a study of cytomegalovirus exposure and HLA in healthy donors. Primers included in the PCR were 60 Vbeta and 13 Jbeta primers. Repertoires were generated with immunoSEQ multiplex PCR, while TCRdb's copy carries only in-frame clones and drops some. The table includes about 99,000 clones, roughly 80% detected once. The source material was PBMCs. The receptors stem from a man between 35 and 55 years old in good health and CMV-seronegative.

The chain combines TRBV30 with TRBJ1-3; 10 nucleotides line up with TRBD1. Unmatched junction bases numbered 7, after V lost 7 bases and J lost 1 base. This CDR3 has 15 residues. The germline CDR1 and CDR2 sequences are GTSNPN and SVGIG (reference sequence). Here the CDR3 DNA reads TGTGCCTACGGACAGGGGGTAATATCTGGAAACACCATATATTTT. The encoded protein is CAYGQGVISGNTIYF.

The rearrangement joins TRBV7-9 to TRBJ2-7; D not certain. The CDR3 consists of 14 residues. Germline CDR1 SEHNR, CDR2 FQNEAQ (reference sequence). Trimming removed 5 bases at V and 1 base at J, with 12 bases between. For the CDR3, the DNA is TGTGCCAGCAGCCGGTCCGACACTTCCTACGAGCAGTACTTC. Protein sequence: CASSRSDTSYEQYF.

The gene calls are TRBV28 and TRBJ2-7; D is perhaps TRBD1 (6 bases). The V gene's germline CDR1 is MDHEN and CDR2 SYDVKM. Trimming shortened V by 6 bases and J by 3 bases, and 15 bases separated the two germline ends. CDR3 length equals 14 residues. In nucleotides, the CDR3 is TGTGCCAGCAGAGCCTCAGGACAGATCTACGAGCAGTACTTC. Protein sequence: CASRASGQIYEQYF.